These 23 T cell receptor beta chains came from one sample sequenced in a study of OX40 agonist ivuxolimab in advanced cancers. Assay: immunoSEQ multiplex PCR; the TCRdb copy retains only in-frame clones and omits some. The sample holds about 54,000 clones; roughly four fifths are singletons and the top ten take 1.2%. The sequenced sample was CD4+ or CD8+ T cells sorted from blood, obtained in a trial of the OX40 agonist ivuxolimab. The origin of the receptors is an adult with an advanced solid tumor such as melanoma, head and neck, liver or kidney cancer.

V and J are TRBV19 and TRBJ1-1, with D perhaps TRBD1 (5 bases). The CDR3 runs to 15 residues. CDR1 and CDR2 from the germline V gene are LNHDA and SQIVND (reference sequence). Trimming cost V 5 bases and J 3 bases, with 16 bases left between them. CDR3 nucleotides: TGTGCCAGTAGTCCTCGGACGGAAGGGGACACTGAAGCTTTCTTT. This translates into CASSPRTEGDTEAFF.

V and J are TRBV2 and TRBJ1-4, with D possibly matching TRBD1 (5 bases). Germline CDR1 SNHLY, CDR2 FYNNEI. V lost 6 bases, J lost 8 bases, and 19 bases lay in between. The CDR3 is 15 amino acids. The CDR3 DNA follows: TGTGCCAGCAGCGGCGGGGTCAGGGAGTCGGAAAAACTGTTTTTT. This translates into CASSGGVRESEKLFF.

CDR3 sequence (DNA): TGTGCCAGCTCACCACAAGATACGCAGTATTTT. It translates to CASSPQDTQYF. The J gene is TRBJ2-3, the V gene TRBV18; D remains unclear. The CDR3 is 11 residues long. The germline gives CDR1 KGHSH, CDR2 LQKENI. Trimming took off 1 base at V and 5 bases at J, with 1 base between the two ends.

The J gene is TRBJ2-7, the V gene TRBV5-4; 15 bases fit TRBD2. Germline V lookup: CDR1 SGHNT, CDR2 YYREEE (reference sequence). V trimming: 4 bases; J trimming: 6 bases; junction bases outside the gene matches: 11. The CDR3 spans 17 residues. CDR3 sequence reads: CASSASGLAGGPGEQYF. CDR3 coding DNA: TGTGCCAGCAGCGCGTCCGGACTAGCGGGAGGGCCCGGCGAGCAGTACTTC.

The CDR3 DNA follows: TGTGCCAGCAGTTTCGACGGTCGGATCTACACTGAAGCTTTCTTT. This translates into CASSFDGRIYTEAFF. The rearrangement joins TRBV28 to TRBJ1-1; D is ambiguous. V dropped 3 bases and J dropped 3 bases, with 14 bases sitting between them. CDR1 and CDR2 (germline): MDHEN, SYDVKM. The CDR3 length is 15 residues. Filled out from reference TRBV28 and TRBJ1-1, the complete variable domain reads DVKVTQSSRYLVKRTGEKVFLECVQDMDHENMFWYRQDPGLGLRLIYFSYDVKMKEKGDIPEGYSVSREKKERFSLILESASTNQTSMYLCASSFDGRIYTEAFFGQGTRLTVV.

The chain uses TRBV5-1 and TRBJ2-3, with D maybe TRBD2 (5 bases). V was trimmed by 0 bases and J by 2 bases, leaving 7 bases between them. Germline values: CDR1 SGHRS, CDR2 YFSETQ. The CDR3 totals 14 residues. The CDR3 loop reads CASSLGAATDTQYF. CDR3 DNA: TGCGCCAGCAGCTTGGGAGCGGCCACAGATACGCAGTATTTT.

This clone was seen a handful of times. The chain joins TRBV9 to TRBJ2-3, with 8 bases aligning to TRBD1. CDR3 length: 15 amino acids. V shed 3 bases, J shed 2 bases, and the junction held 5 bases outside the gene matches. The germline gives CDR1 SGDLS, CDR2 YYNGEE. As DNA, the CDR3 is TGTGCCAGCAGCGGGGGGACAGGATACACAGATACGCAGTATTTT. Translating gives CASSGGTGYTDTQYF.

The chain is built from TRBV7-6 and TRBJ2-7; TRBD1 matches 7 bases. Germline V gene data show CDR1 as SGHVS and CDR2 as FNYEAQ. J lost 3 bases, V lost 2 bases, and 10 bases had no gene match. The CDR3 loop spans 16 amino acids. The CDR3 here is CASSLSQGTAVYEQYF. DNA for the CDR3: TGTGCCAGCAGCTTATCCCAAGGGACAGCCGTCTACGAGCAGTACTTC.

V usage is TRBV11-3 and J usage is TRBJ2-1, with 9 bases aligning to TRBD2. This CDR3 comprises 17 residues. Germline V CDR1 and CDR2: SGHNT, YENEEA. V was pared by 4 bases and J by 7 bases, with 14 bases of the junction left unmatched. This CDR3 reads CASSSQTGLADPNEQFF. CDR3 sequence (DNA): TGTGCCAGCAGCTCTCAGACGGGACTAGCAGACCCGAATGAGCAGTTCTTC.

The chain has TRBV7-3 and TRBJ2-1, with D unresolved. Trimming removed 2 bases from V and 4 bases from J, with 12 bases in between. The CDR3 length is 15 residues. Germline loops: CDR1 SGHTA, CDR2 FQGTGA. CDR3: CASSLDPGQYNEQFF. The CDR3 nucleotides are TGTGCCAGCAGCTTAGACCCCGGGCAGTACAATGAGCAGTTCTTC.

The CDR3 here is CASSLRVNEQFF. In DNA form, the CDR3 reads TGCGCCAGCAGCTTGAGGGTAAATGAGCAGTTCTTC. The V gene is TRBV5-1, the J gene TRBJ2-1, with D uncertain. Germline V gene data show CDR1 as SGHRS and CDR2 as YFSETQ. The CDR3 contains 12 residues. V lost 1 base and J lost 7, with 6 bases in between.

The table lists this clone with a few counts. The gene calls are TRBV4-2 and TRBJ2-1; 12 nucleotides match TRBD2. The V gene's germline CDR1 is LGHNA and CDR2 YNFKEQ. The trim removed 0 bases at V and 0 bases at J, leaving 6 bases unmatched. The CDR3 has 19 amino acids. CDR3: CASSQDQWTSGTSYNEQFF. Written as DNA, the CDR3 is TGTGCCAGCAGCCAAGATCAATGGACTAGCGGGACCTCCTACAATGAGCAGTTCTTC.

The rearrangement links TRBV2 to TRBJ1-4; no reliable D call. The CDR3 spans 14 residues. Germline loops: CDR1 SNHLY, CDR2 FYNNEI. Trimming took 8 bases from V and 0 from J, leaving 10 bases between them. CDR3 protein: CASYYAATNEKLFF. The CDR3 region has the DNA TGTGCCAGCTATTACGCTGCAACTAATGAAAAACTGTTTTTT.

This chain's CDR3 is CASSLGGLAGYEQYF. DNA for the CDR3: TGTGCCAGCAGCTTAGGGGGACTAGCGGGGTACGAGCAGTACTTC. The rearrangement uses TRBV7-2 and TRBJ2-7, with 13 bases identical to TRBD2. This CDR3 comprises 15 residues. V lost 1 base, J lost 4 bases, and 1 base stayed unmatched. Germline CDR1 and CDR2: SGHTA and FQGNSA.

The chain uses TRBV9 and TRBJ2-2; D gene unclear. Per the germline V gene, CDR1 is SGDLS and CDR2 is YYNGEE. The V end was cut by 7 bases, the J end by 6 bases, with 10 bases between. The CDR3 has 12 amino acids. CDR3 residues: CASGQRAGELFF. CDR3 DNA sequence: TGTGCCAGCGGGCAACGGGCCGGGGAGCTGTTTTTT. Full variable domain (remainder filled in from reference TRBV9 and TRBJ2-2): DSGVTQTPKHLITATGQRVTLRCSPRSGDLSVYWYQQSLDQGLQFLIQYYNGEERAKGNILERFSAQQFPDLHSELNLSSLELGDSALYFCASGQRAGELFFGEGSRLTVL.

This sequence joins TRBV19 and TRBJ1-5; D perhaps matches TRBD1 (5 bases). Germline loops: CDR1 LNHDA, CDR2 SQIVND (reference sequence). The V end was cut by 3 bases, the J end by 2 bases, with 14 bases between. The CDR3 has 16 residues. The CDR3 loop reads CASSMSGALGNQPQHF. The DNA for the CDR3 is TGTGCCAGTAGTATGTCTGGGGCCTTAGGCAATCAGCCCCAGCATTTT.

This chain links TRBV5-1 with TRBJ1-1; D not certain. V shed 1 base and J shed 5 bases, with 9 bases lying between them. The germline V gene has CDR1 SGHRS and CDR2 YFSETQ. The CDR3 consists of 13 residues. The CDR3 region has the DNA TGCGCCAGCAGCTTGAGCGTTGGGACTGAAGCTTTCTTT. It specifies CASSLSVGTEAFF.

The chain joins TRBV28 to TRBJ2-1; D possibly corresponds to TRBD2 (6 bases). This CDR3 comprises 16 residues. Germline-derived CDR1 and CDR2 are MDHEN and SYDVKM. Deletions cut 0 bases from V and 0 bases from J, with 9 bases between. The CDR3 loop is CASSLWAGSSYNEQFF. The DNA for the CDR3 is TGTGCCAGCAGTTTATGGGCGGGGAGCTCCTACAATGAGCAGTTCTTC.

The genes are TRBV28 and TRBJ1-1; D might be TRBD1 (5 bases). Germline lookup yields CDR1 MDHEN and CDR2 SYDVKM. The CDR3 is 13 residues long. Trimming left V 2 bases short and J 6 bases short, with 10 bases between. The CDR3 coding sequence is TGTGCCAGCAGTTTACATCCGGGGGCTGAAGCTTTCTTT. Translating gives CASSLHPGAEAFF.

The V call is TRBV9, the J call TRBJ1-1; no clear D gene. Germline V gene sequence: CDR1 SGDLS, CDR2 YYNGEE. Trimming took off 0 bases at V and 5 bases at J, with 14 bases between the two ends. The CDR3 has 15 amino acids. The CDR3 loop is CASSVGEEVVTEAFF. The CDR3 DNA is TGTGCCAGCAGCGTAGGAGAGGAGGTGGTTACTGAAGCTTTCTTT.

This rearrangement joins TRBV7-2 to TRBJ2-1; the D gene is possibly TRBD2 (6 bases). Germline assignment: CDR1 SGHTA and CDR2 FQGNSA. V lost 5 bases and J 7 bases, leaving 15 bases between the germline ends. This CDR3 region has 14 residues. The CDR3 sequence is CASSLLGGINEQFF. Here the CDR3 DNA reads TGTGCCAGCAGCCTGTTAGGAGGGATAAATGAGCAGTTCTTC. Full variable domain (outside the CDR3, taken from reference TRBV7-2 and TRBJ2-1): GAGVSQSPSNKVTEKGKDVELRCDPISGHTALYWYRQSLGQGLEFLIYFQGNSAPDKSGLPSDRFSAERTGGSVSTLTIQRTQQEDSAVYLCASSLLGGINEQFFGPGTRLTVL.

This chain connects TRBV2 to TRBJ2-1; 10 positions agree with TRBD2. The junction had 6 bases not matched to a gene; V was cut back by 6 bases and J by 7 bases. The CDR3 covers 14 residues. Germline CDR1 and CDR2: SNHLY and FYNNEI. The CDR3 sequence: CASRVRTSGNEQFF. Here the CDR3 DNA reads TGTGCCAGCAGAGTACGGACTAGCGGAAATGAGCAGTTCTTC.

The CDR3 DNA reads TGTGCCAGCAGAGCCCTTGGCTCTTCGACAGATACGCAGTATTTT. It encodes CASRALGSSTDTQYF. V is TRBV2 and J is TRBJ2-3; D unresolved. Germline V lookup: CDR1 SNHLY, CDR2 FYNNEI. V dropped 6 bases and J dropped 3 bases, with 16 bases sitting between them. The length of the CDR3 is 15 residues.